The 27 T cell receptor beta chains in this list originate from one sample, sequenced in a study of identical twins. A single record per CDR3 protein comes from TCRdb applying MiXCR to the 5' RACE reads. Of some 900,000 distinct CDR3 sequences listed, roughly an eighth were seen once; the top ten hold about 1.6%. The data were also submitted as part of a second study, on yellow fever vaccine responses in identical twins.

The sample consisted of PBMCs. The source is a young woman in good health.

This clonotype was counted between two and nine times. V usage is TRBV29-1 and J usage is TRBJ1-1; 8 nucleotides agree with TRBD1. Germline loops: CDR1 SQVTM, CDR2 ANQGSEA. There are 15 residues in the CDR3. V shed 7 bases, J shed 2 bases, and the junction held 12 bases outside the gene matches. The CDR3 region has the DNA TGCAGCGCCCGGCCCCCAGGACAGGGTAACACTGAAGCTTTCTTT. This translates into CSARPPGQGNTEAFF.

This clonotype was counted many times. This chain connects TRBV12-3 or TRBV12-4 to TRBJ1-1; D gene unclear. This CDR3 has 13 residues. Trimming took off 7 bases at V and 2 bases at J, with 11 bases between the two ends. CDR3 nucleotides: TGTGCCAGCATCCTGGGCAGTAACACTGAAGCTTTCTTT. Its translation: CASILGSNTEAFF.

This clonotype has only a few counts. The V gene is TRBV10-3, the J gene TRBJ2-3; 8 bases match TRBD1. The J segment lost 4 bases and the V segment lost 6 bases, leaving 12 bases of the junction unmatched. Germline values: CDR1 ENHRY, CDR2 SYGVKD. The CDR3 totals 16 residues. The CDR3 DNA follows: TGTGCCATCAGGCCCGGGGGCAGGGGGCGGTCAGATACGCAGTATTTT. Amino acid sequence: CAIRPGGRGRSDTQYF.

In this sample, this clonotype turned up a few times. The gene calls are TRBV2 and TRBJ2-7; possibly TRBD2 for D (5 bases). This CDR3 region has 13 residues. Germline CDR1 and CDR2: SNHLY and FYNNEI. Trimming removed 4 bases from V and 8 bases from J, with 15 bases in between. The CDR3 region is CASSVSGPSKQYF. CDR3 DNA: TGTGCCAGCAGTGTGAGCGGCCCTTCCAAGCAGTACTTC. Using reference TRBV2 and TRBJ2-7 for the parts outside the CDR3, the full variable domain is EPEVTQTPSHQVTQMGQEVILRCVPISNHLYFYWYRQILGQKVEFLVSFYNNEISEKSEIFDDQFSVERPDGSNFTLKIRSTKLEDSAMYFCASSVSGPSKQYFGPGTRLTVT.

Only a few counts were recorded for this clonotype. J is TRBJ1-1 and V is TRBV12-3 or TRBV12-4; D uncertain. Trimming removed 6 bases at V and 0 bases at J, with 11 bases between. The CDR3 has 14 residues. This chain's CDR3 is CASSTPTMNTEAFF. CDR3 sequence (DNA): TGTGCCAGCAGCACGCCGACCATGAACACTGAAGCTTTCTTT.

This clonotype was seen a handful of times. This chain joins TRBV24-1 and TRBJ2-7, with no clear D. V was clipped by 2 bases and J by 3 bases, with 7 bases between them. The CDR3 is 13 amino acids. Germline CDR1 reads KGHDR; CDR2 reads SFDVKD. CDR3 DNA sequence: TGTGCCACCAGTGATTCTAAGCGCTACGAGCAGTACTTC. It translates to CATSDSKRYEQYF.

CDR3 loop: CASTTSGRPRNNEQFF. CDR3 nucleotides: TGTGCCAGCACGACTAGCGGGAGACCCAGGAACAATGAGCAGTTCTTC. V is TRBV12-3 or TRBV12-4 and J is TRBJ2-1; TRBD2 agrees at 12 bases. Trimming took 7 bases from V and 5 from J; bases not matched to a gene: 9. The CDR3 is 16 residues long.

This clonotype was counted only a few times. The chain is built from TRBV5-1 and TRBJ2-4; D is uncertain. CDR3 size: 13 residues. The V gene lost 7 bases and the J gene lost 5 bases, with 13 bases spanning the gap. Germline CDR1 reads SGHRS; CDR2 reads YFSETQ. CDR3: CASRAGFENIQYF. For the CDR3, the DNA is TGCGCCAGCCGGGCCGGATTCGAAAACATTCAGTACTTC.

Only a few counts were recorded for this clonotype. For the CDR3, the DNA is TGTGCCAGCAGTTTTTGGGAGGTGAACACTGAAGCTTTCTTT. Its translation is CASSFWEVNTEAFF. The genes are TRBV28 and TRBJ1-1; D uncertain. The V end lost 3 bases, the J end lost 0 bases, and 8 bases lay between the germline ends. CDR1 and CDR2 (germline): MDHEN, SYDVKM. This CDR3 comprises 14 residues.

This clonotype has a count of ten or more. The chain has TRBV10-3 and TRBJ2-3; 7 nucleotides align to TRBD1. With 5 bases clipped from V and 4 bases from J, the junction kept 15 bases outside the gene matches. The CDR3 length is 17 residues. Per the germline V gene, CDR1 is ENHRY and CDR2 is SYGVKD. The CDR3 spells CAISRPQGGMKADTQYF. CDR3 in DNA: TGTGCCATCAGTCGGCCCCAAGGGGGCATGAAGGCAGATACGCAGTATTTT.

This chain joins TRBV4-1 and TRBJ1-6; D remains unclear. The ends were cut back, 0 bases at V and 6 bases at J, with 15 bases in the middle. Germline V gives CDR1 MGHRA, CDR2 YSYEKL. There are 17 residues in the CDR3. CDR3 nucleotides: TGCGCCAGCAGCCAAGAAGACCCCGGTAGGAGTAATTCACCCCTCCACTTT. The encoded protein is CASSQEDPGRSNSPLHF.

This sequence joins TRBV13 and TRBJ2-5; unclear D gene. Trimming removed 1 base at V and 8 bases at J, with 14 bases between. The CDR3 is made up of 14 amino acids. CDR1 is PRHDT and CDR2 is FYEKMQ in the germline V gene (reference sequence). The CDR3 reads CASSLVGPIHTQYF. CDR3 coding DNA: TGTGCCAGCAGCTTAGTCGGTCCTATCCACACCCAGTACTTC. Full variable domain (outside the CDR3, taken from reference TRBV13 and TRBJ2-5): AAGVIQSPRHLIKEKRETATLKCYPIPRHDTVYWYQQGPGQDPQFLISFYEKMQSDKGSIPDRFSAQQFSDYHSELNMSSLELGDSALYFCASSLVGPIHTQYFGPGTRLLVL.

The rearrangement uses TRBV2 and TRBJ2-5; D is uncertain. There are 14 residues in the CDR3. CDR1 SNHLY and CDR2 FYNNEI come from the germline V gene. V shed 3 bases and J shed 3 bases, with 11 bases lying between them. The CDR3 sequence is CASSEYSLEETQYF. Here the CDR3 DNA reads TGTGCCAGCAGTGAGTACAGTCTCGAAGAGACCCAGTACTTC.

This chain uses TRBV7-9 with TRBJ2-7; 9 bases agree with TRBD2. J gave up 4 bases and V 5 bases, and 6 bases lay outside the gene matches. Germline CDR1 reads SEHNR; CDR2 reads FQNEAQ (reference sequence). CDR3 length: 14 amino acids. CDR3 residues: CASSPSGRLYEQYF. CDR3 DNA sequence: TGTGCCAGCAGCCCAAGCGGGAGGTTGTACGAGCAGTACTTC.

The V call is TRBV12-3 or TRBV12-4, the J call TRBJ1-2; TRBD1 matches at 7 bases. The trim removed 2 bases at V and 4 bases at J, leaving 10 bases unmatched. This CDR3 comprises 16 residues. Here the CDR3 reads CASSLWGDSTFYGYTF. DNA for the CDR3: TGTGCCAGCAGTTTATGGGGGGACAGCACATTCTATGGCTACACCTTC.

This clonotype was seen only a few times. This chain uses TRBV7-2 with TRBJ1-4; 10 nucleotides line up with TRBD1. V lost 5 bases, J lost 8 bases, and 8 bases stayed unmatched. Germline V CDR1 and CDR2: SGHTA, FQGNSA. CDR3 length: 15 residues. The CDR3 region has the DNA TGTGCCAGCAGCCCCCACGGGACAGGGGAGGAAAAACTGTTTTTT. Translation: CASSPHGTGEEKLFF.

This clonotype was picked up a small number of times. V and J are TRBV21-1 and TRBJ2-7; TRBD1 is the table's D call and was not checked against the DNA. TRBV21-1 is a recognized pseudogene. The CDR3 is made up of 14 amino acids. The CDR3 here is CASTETGGSNEQYV. CDR3 nucleotide sequence: TGTGCCAGCACTGAGACGGGGGGTAGCAACGAGCAGTACGTC.

V is TRBV28 and J is TRBJ1-1; tentative D call: TRBD1 (6 bases). The CDR3 contains 13 residues. Germline V gene lookup returns CDR1 MDHEN and CDR2 SYDVKM. Trimming left V 7 bases short and J 6 bases short, with 15 bases between. This chain's CDR3 is CASTRGDQPEAFF. The CDR3 DNA sequence: TGTGCCAGCACTAGGGGGGATCAACCTGAAGCTTTCTTT.

This clonotype was seen only a few times. In nucleotides, the CDR3 is TGTGCCATCAGTGGGGGACTAGCGGGAACCTACGAGCAGTACGTC. Protein sequence: CAISGGLAGTYEQYV. The chain joins TRBV10-3 to TRBJ2-7; 13 bases match TRBD2. Germline trimming cut 4 bases from V and 2 bases from J; bases unmatched to any gene: 2. Germline lookup yields CDR1 ENHRY and CDR2 SYGVKD. This CDR3 is built from 15 residues.

The chain recombines TRBV15 with TRBJ1-2; D unresolved. The CDR3 spans 14 residues. Trimming left V 3 bases short and J 10 bases short, with 18 bases between. CDR1 is LNHNV and CDR2 is YYDKDF in the germline V gene (reference sequence). The CDR3 DNA reads TGTGCCACCAGCAGGGCGCCGGGTGTTAATGACTACACCTTC. Its translation: CATSRAPGVNDYTF.

This clonotype was observed a handful of times. V gene TRBV12-3 or TRBV12-4 combines with J gene TRBJ1-2; D gene ambiguous. The V gene lost 6 bases and the J gene lost 2 bases, with 10 bases spanning the gap. The CDR3 runs to 13 residues. Here the CDR3 reads CASRKDRNYGYTF. CDR3 nucleotides: TGTGCCAGCAGGAAGGACCGGAACTATGGCTACACCTTC.

This chain connects TRBV11-2 to TRBJ2-1; 8 bases line up with TRBD2. The V and J ends lost 1 base and 5 bases, in that order; junction bases with no gene match: 7. Germline CDR1 and CDR2: SGHAT and FQNNGV. The CDR3 extends over 16 amino acids. DNA of the CDR3: TGTGCCAGCAGCTTAGTCGGGCCGGGGGGGAACAATGAGCAGTTCTTC. This codes for CASSLVGPGGNNEQFF.

This clonotype was observed many times. This chain joins TRBV5-1 and TRBJ2-1, with no clear D. Trimming cost V 5 bases and J 6 bases, with 9 bases left between them. Per the germline V gene, CDR1 is SGHRS and CDR2 is YFSETQ. The CDR3 runs to 12 residues. The CDR3 bases are TGCGCCAGCAGAGGTTCCGTCAATGAGCAGTTCTTC. It is translated as CASRGSVNEQFF.

The rearrangement uses TRBV4-1 and TRBJ1-4; tentative D call: TRBD1 (6 bases). Trimming took 1 base from V and 5 from J, leaving 14 bases between them. This CDR3 comprises 16 residues. Germline CDR1 MGHRA, CDR2 YSYEKL. The CDR3 region is CASSQVQGSSNEKLFF. The CDR3 DNA is TGCGCCAGCAGCCAAGTACAGGGATCCTCCAATGAAAAACTGTTTTTT.

This clonotype appeared a few times. This sequence joins TRBV20-1 and TRBJ2-7; D might be TRBD1 or TRBD2, each matching 5 bases. The CDR3 extends over 12 amino acids. Looked up from germline, CDR1 is DFQATT and CDR2 is SNEGSKA (reference sequence). V was shortened by 3 bases and J by 3 bases, with 9 bases between the two germline ends. CDR3 amino acids: CSASMGVYEQYV. In DNA form, the CDR3 reads TGCAGTGCTAGTATGGGGGTCTACGAGCAGTACGTC.

The sample holds one count of this clonotype. The chain carries TRBV29-1 and TRBJ2-1; TRBD1 matches at 7 bases. Germline V gene sequence: CDR1 SQVTM, CDR2 ANQGSEA. The CDR3 covers 13 residues. The ends lost 7 bases at V and 2 bases at J; junction bases unmatched: 5. Written as DNA, the CDR3 is TGCAGCGATTACAGGGGAACCTACAATGAGCAGTTCTTC. It is translated as CSDYRGTYNEQFF.

In this sample, this clonotype turned up a few times. J is TRBJ2-1 and V is TRBV12-3 or TRBV12-4; 8 bases fit TRBD2. The ends lost 2 bases at V and 7 bases at J; junction bases unmatched: 10. This CDR3 region has 16 residues. Here the CDR3 reads CASSLQGGGMGNEQFF. CDR3 in DNA: TGTGCCAGCAGTTTACAGGGCGGGGGGATGGGTAATGAGCAGTTCTTC.